This TCR beta chain comes out of a study of post-analysis software for immune sequencing data. Study context: Patients with relapsing-remitting, secondary progressive and progressive-relapsing multiple sclerosis courses were all represented.

General study findings and limits: Pronounced co-clustering by F measure was evident among identically batched samples. There was significantly lower normalized Chao1 diversity in multiple sclerosis patients than in controls. Patients had higher frequencies than controls of about five TRBV segments, including TRBV5-6, TRBV5-1 and TRBV20-1.

CDR1 and CDR2 (germline): MDHEN, SYDVKM. V gave up 5 bases and J gave up 3 bases, with 16 bases separating them. The CDR3 consists of 16 residues. Points on this clonotype: The antigen is undetermined.

Every TCR beta cDNA library bore unique molecular identifiers. From the PCR reads, TCRdb called clonotypes with MiXCR, one entry per CDR3 protein. The data contain about 800,000 distinct CDR3 sequences, around 27% of them singletons. The TCR was taken from a girl under 18 with multiple sclerosis. The V gene is TRBV28, the J gene TRBJ2-2; D possibly corresponds to TRBD2 (6 bases). The specimen sequenced was blood. This CDR3 reads CASSDGGAVDTGELFF. The CDR3 bases are TGTGCCAGCAGTGATGGCGGGGCCGTGGACACCGGGGAGCTGTTTTTT.